The 12 T cell receptor beta chains below all came from one sample that was sequenced in a study of cytomegalovirus exposure and HLA in healthy donors (dated by TCRdb to 2015 to 2018). Libraries were made using the immunoSEQ multiplex PCR assay. For the multiplex PCR, a mixture combining 60 forward primers for TCR Vbeta segments and 13 reverse primers for TCR Jbeta segments was used. In TCRdb, the immuneACCESS table is reduced to in-frame sequences with V and J assigned. These tables do not hold every clone; where another copy was compared, an unresolved V gene accounts for under half, and the others remain unexplained. The table for this sample lists approximately 110,000 clones; 81% of them were counted only once. Roughly 1.1% of the sample rests with the top ten. The specimen was PBMCs. These receptors were collected from a woman aged 25 to 45 in good health and CMV-seronegative.

This clone was picked up one time. J is TRBJ2-2 and V is TRBV9, with 9 bases lining up with TRBD1. This CDR3 comprises 15 residues. J was trimmed by 3 bases and V by 3 bases; bases with no gene match: 3. Germline V gene data show CDR1 as SGDLS and CDR2 as YYNGEE. Here the CDR3 DNA reads TGTGCCAGCAGCGCTGGACAGGGGTACACCGGGGAGCTGTTTTTT. It is translated as CASSAGQGYTGELFF.

The gene calls are TRBV2 and TRBJ2-5; TRBD1 matches 10 bases. Germline CDR1 and CDR2: SNHLY and FYNNEI. CDR3 length: 15 amino acids. V gave up 5 bases and J gave up 5 bases; unmatched junction bases: 8. CDR3 loop: CASSLPGTGVETQYF. The CDR3 DNA is TGTGCCAGCAGTCTCCCCGGGACAGGGGTTGAGACCCAGTACTTC.

This clone was recorded a few times. The V and J genes are TRBV6-1 and TRBJ2-6; 7 nucleotides line up with TRBD1. The CDR3 length is 16 residues. Germline lookup yields CDR1 MNHNS and CDR2 SASEGT. J was trimmed by 0 bases and V by 4 bases; bases with no gene match: 3. CDR3 loop: CASSGGQVSGANVLTF. CDR3 bases: TGTGCCAGCAGTGGTGGACAGGTCTCTGGGGCCAACGTCCTGACTTTC.

The CDR3 DNA reads TGTGCCAGCAGCCCGACGAGGACATACAATGAGCAGTTCTTC. This sequence encodes CASSPTRTYNEQFF. V is TRBV11-2 and J is TRBJ2-1; D is possibly TRBD1 (5 bases). Trimming shortened V by 5 bases and J by 4 bases, and 12 bases separated the two germline ends. The V gene's germline CDR1 is SGHAT and CDR2 FQNNGV. The CDR3 consists of 14 residues.

V and J are TRBV2 and TRBJ2-7; 10 nucleotides align to TRBD1. J gave up 2 bases and V 7 bases, and 5 bases lay outside the gene matches. The CDR3 runs to 14 residues. Germline lookup yields CDR1 SNHLY and CDR2 FYNNEI. The CDR3 region is CASNGQGDPYEQYF. The DNA for the CDR3 is TGTGCCAGCAACGGACAGGGGGACCCCTACGAGCAGTACTTC.

V is TRBV11-3 and J is TRBJ2-4; 11 nucleotides agree with TRBD1. Germline V gene lookup returns CDR1 SGHNT and CDR2 YENEEA. The CDR3 has 15 residues. V shed 3 bases, J shed 6 bases, and the junction held 4 bases outside the gene matches. The CDR3 bases are TGTGCCAGCAGCTTCCCCGGGACAGGGGGAAACATTCAGTACTTC. Protein sequence: CASSFPGTGGNIQYF. Drawing the rest from reference TRBV11-3 and TRBJ2-4, the complete variable domain is EAGVVQSPRYKIIEKKQPVAFWCNPISGHNTLYWYLQNLGQGPELLIRYENEEAVDDSQLPKDRFSAERLKGVDSTLKIQPAELGDSAVYLCASSFPGTGGNIQYFGAGTRLSVL.

The genes are TRBV10-2 and TRBJ1-2, with 7 bases fitting TRBD1. Germline lookup yields CDR1 WSHSY and CDR2 SAAADI. CDR3 length: 15 amino acids. The trim removed 4 bases at V and 4 bases at J, leaving 9 bases unmatched. CDR3: CASSGLTGLGYGYTF. The CDR3 DNA reads as TGCGCCAGCAGTGGACTGACAGGGCTCGGCTATGGCTACACCTTC.

This clone was recorded once. As DNA, the CDR3 is TGTGCCCGACTTCCGCGGACAGGGGTGAACACTGAAGCTTTCTTT. Encoded protein: CARLPRTGVNTEAFF. The chain uses TRBV30 and TRBJ1-1; 9 positions agree with TRBD1. The CDR3 is 15 residues long. V lost 8 bases and J lost 0; bases outside the gene matches: 10. Germline CDR1 reads GTSNPN; CDR2 reads SVGIG (reference sequence).

The J gene is TRBJ2-7, the V gene TRBV10-3; 8 positions match TRBD2. The V segment lost 7 bases and the J segment 7 bases; nucleotides outside the gene matches: 9. The CDR3 runs 13 residues. Germline CDR1 is ENHRY and CDR2 is SYGVKD. CDR3 protein: CAINQVSGTEQYF. In DNA, the CDR3 is TGTGCCATCAACCAGGTTAGCGGGACAGAGCAGTACTTC.

This chain connects TRBV30 to TRBJ1-3; TRBD1 aligns across 10 bases. The germline gives CDR1 GTSNPN, CDR2 SVGIG (reference sequence). The CDR3 consists of 14 residues. V lost 2 bases and J lost 5; bases outside the gene matches: 3. This CDR3 reads CAWSWDRGRNTIYF. The DNA of the CDR3 is TGTGCCTGGAGTTGGGACAGGGGCCGAAACACCATATATTTT.

This chain joins TRBV4-3 and TRBJ2-1, with TRBD2 matching 7 bases. Germline V gene data show CDR1 as LGHNA and CDR2 as YSLEER. The CDR3 loop spans 15 amino acids. V was pared by 2 bases and J by 0 bases, with 1 base of the junction left unmatched. In DNA, the CDR3 is TGCGCCAGCAGCCAACAGCGGGGCTCCTACAATGAGCAGTTCTTC. It yields the protein CASSQQRGSYNEQFF.

The chain employs TRBV5-4 and TRBJ2-1; a weak D match, TRBD2 (5 bases). V lost 1 base and J lost 6, with 11 bases in between. CDR1 and CDR2 from the germline V gene are SGHNT and YYREEE (reference sequence). The CDR3 has 14 amino acids. The CDR3 DNA reads TGTGCCAGCAGCTTGAGGACTTCTCCCAATGAGCAGTTCTTC. The encoded protein is CASSLRTSPNEQFF.